What follows are 7 T cell receptor beta chains derived from one specimen sequenced in a study of blood T cell repertoires in COVID-19. Profiling relied on immunoSEQ multiplex PCR, and the TCRdb table lists in-frame clones only, not all of them. The table records tens of thousands of clones, around 83% of them present only once. Sample: peripheral blood. All receptors derive from a human donor in a cohort sampled during active COVID-19.

The CDR3 is CATRKGGGTEAFF. The CDR3 bases are TGTGCCACCAGGAAAGGTGGAGGAACTGAAGCTTTCTTT. The J gene is TRBJ1-1, the V gene TRBV24-1; D ambiguous. The length of the CDR3 is 13 residues. V gave up 7 bases and J gave up 5 bases, with 13 bases separating them. Germline V gives CDR1 KGHDR, CDR2 SFDVKD.

The chain couples TRBV6-5 to TRBJ2-3; 11 positions match TRBD2. This CDR3 has 15 amino acids. Germline assignment: CDR1 MNHEY and CDR2 SVGAGI. Trimming took 8 bases from V and 2 from J; bases not matched to a gene: 6. CDR3: CASRGTSGFTDTQYF. The CDR3 DNA reads as TGTGCCAGCCGCGGGACTAGCGGATTCACAGATACGCAGTATTTT.

The chain joins TRBV5-1 to TRBJ2-7; 7 bases map to TRBD2. The V gene end was trimmed by 4 bases and the J gene end by 2 bases; junction bases not matched to a gene: 6. The CDR3 runs to 14 residues. Germline V gives CDR1 SGHRS, CDR2 YFSETQ. CDR3 bases: TGCGCCAGCAGCCCCGGACTAGGGGCCTACGAGCAGTACTTC. Protein product: CASSPGLGAYEQYF.

This clone was counted once. As DNA, the CDR3 is TGTGCCAGCCGTCAGGGGGGTGAAAAACTGTTTTTT. Its protein is CASRQGGEKLFF. The gene calls are TRBV28 and TRBJ1-4; 7 positions agree with TRBD1. The germline CDR1 and CDR2 sequences are MDHEN and SYDVKM. V shed 8 bases and J 7 bases; nucleotides not matched to a gene: 4. The CDR3 covers 12 residues.

The CDR3 loop is CAISEGHPSSYEQYF. The CDR3 nucleotides read TGTGCCATCAGTGAGGGACACCCGAGCTCCTACGAGCAGTACTTC. This chain links TRBV10-3 with TRBJ2-7, with D perhaps matching TRBD1 (5 bases). The CDR3 has 15 residues. Germline CDR1 is ENHRY and CDR2 is SYGVKD. Trimming shortened V by 2 bases and J by 0 bases, and 11 bases separated the two germline ends.

The chain joins TRBV7-3 to TRBJ1-1; unclear D gene. The germline V gene encodes CDR1 SGHTA and CDR2 FQGTGA. CDR3 length: 15 residues. V was pared by 0 bases and J by 0 bases, with 8 bases between. CDR3 sequence: CASSLTGSMNTEAFF. The CDR3 bases are TGTGCCAGCAGCTTAACGGGCAGCATGAACACTGAAGCTTTCTTT.

The rearrangement uses TRBV6-5 and TRBJ1-3; D is unresolved. Germline CDR1 reads MNHEY; CDR2 reads SVGAGI. The CDR3 runs 15 residues. V gave up 5 bases and J gave up 0 bases, with 11 bases separating them. The CDR3: CASSPPGDSGNTIYF. The CDR3 DNA is TGTGCCAGCAGTCCCCCCGGGGACTCTGGAAACACCATATATTTT.